A few counts support the clone carrying this T cell receptor beta chain. What it binds is unknown. Both 60 Vbeta primers and 13 Jbeta primers went into the PCR. The protocol was immunoSEQ multiplex PCR, while the TCRdb copy is restricted to in-frame clones and leaves out a portion. The sample lists tens of thousands of clones, roughly 73% occurring once. The sample originates from a study of cytomegalovirus exposure and HLA in healthy donors. Study results and caveats: It is likely that the observed cluster of highly shared sequence variants was a sequencing artifact.

Germline V CDR1 and CDR2: GTSNPN, SVGIG (reference sequence). V was trimmed by 2 bases and J by 5 bases, leaving 7 bases between them. This CDR3 is built from 12 residues. These donors counted as nominally healthy when sampled, but unrecorded immune exposures were likely. Sequenced sample: PBMCs. This chain uses TRBV30 with TRBJ1-3; D gene uncertain. The receptor comes from a male donor in good health and CMV-seropositive. As DNA, the CDR3 is TGTGCCTGGAGTCCCCGTAGAAACACCATATATTTT. Residues: CAWSPRRNTIYF.